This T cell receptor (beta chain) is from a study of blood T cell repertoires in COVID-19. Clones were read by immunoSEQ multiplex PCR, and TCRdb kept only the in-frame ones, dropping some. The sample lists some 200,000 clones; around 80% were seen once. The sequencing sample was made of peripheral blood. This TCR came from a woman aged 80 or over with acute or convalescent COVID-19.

The CDR3 nucleotides are TGTGCCAGCACAGACAGCTCCTATAATTCACCCCTCCACTTT. Its translation is CASTDSSYNSPLHF. The gene calls are TRBV6-5 and TRBJ1-6; tentatively, D is TRBD1 (5 bases). There are 14 residues in the CDR3. Trimming left V 7 bases short and J 0 bases short, with 7 bases between. Germline CDR1 is MNHEY and CDR2 is SVGAGI.